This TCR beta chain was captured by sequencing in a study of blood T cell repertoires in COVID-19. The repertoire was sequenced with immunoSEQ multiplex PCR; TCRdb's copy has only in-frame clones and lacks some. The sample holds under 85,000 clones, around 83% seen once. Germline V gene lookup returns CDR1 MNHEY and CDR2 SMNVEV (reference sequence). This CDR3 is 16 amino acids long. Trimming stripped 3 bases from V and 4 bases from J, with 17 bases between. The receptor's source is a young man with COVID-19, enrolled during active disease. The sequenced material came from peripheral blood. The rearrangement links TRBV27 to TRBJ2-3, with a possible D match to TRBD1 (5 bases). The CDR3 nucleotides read TGTGCCAGCAGTTTTAAAGGCGGACAAATTTCAGATACGCAGTATTTT. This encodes CASSFKGGQISDTQYF.